The 9 T cell receptor beta chains given below trace back to one sample, sequenced in a study of shared clonotypes between healthy human individuals (TCRdb year 2020). The library was prepared using the immunoSEQ multiplex PCR assay. The immuneACCESS repertoire file appears here via TCRdb, limited to in-frame rearrangements. These files lack a portion of the clones; in checked studies, under half of the deficit traces to unresolved V genes, and the cause of the others is not known. This sample lists 500,000 or so clones; roughly 95% were detected once. The ten largest account for about 0.06% of the sample. The sequenced material came from naive CD4+ T cells sorted from blood. The cell subset or site label corresponds to: CD45RA+ positively selected. The receptors stem from a woman aged 25 to 39 in good health.

The chain uses TRBV14 and TRBJ2-3; 8 bases map to TRBD2. The CDR3 has 17 residues. The V segment lost 0 bases and the J segment 7 bases; nucleotides outside the gene matches: 12. Germline V lookup: CDR1 SGHDN, CDR2 FVKESK. The CDR3 DNA sequence: TGTGCCAGCAGCCAAGAAAGGTGGACTAGCAACATACATACGCAGTATTTT. Protein product: CASSQERWTSNIHTQYF.

This clone has just one count. The V call is TRBV9, the J call TRBJ1-1; TRBD1 is a possible D gene (5 bases). The CDR3 sequence is 14 residues long. Germline V gene lookup returns CDR1 SGDLS and CDR2 YYNGEE. Trimming cost V 2 bases and J 4 bases, with 12 bases left between them. In nucleotides, the CDR3 is TGTGCCAGCAGCGTCGGCGTGGGGACCACTGAAGCTTTCTTT. This translates into CASSVGVGTTEAFF.

V usage is TRBV6-6 and J usage is TRBJ1-5; D possibly corresponds to TRBD1 (5 bases). The CDR3 spans 16 residues. The germline V gene has CDR1 MNHNY and CDR2 SVGAGI (reference sequence). The germline V and J ends were trimmed by 6 bases and 7 bases, with 22 bases remaining between them. CDR3 residues: CASSPQTVAAGQPQHF. The CDR3 DNA is TGTGCCAGCAGCCCCCAGACAGTTGCAGCGGGGCAGCCCCAGCATTTT.

This clone has more than one count but fewer than ten. The chain links TRBV10-1 to TRBJ2-7; D uncertain. V shed 3 bases and J shed 5 bases, with 20 bases lying between them. Per germline, CDR1 WNHNN and CDR2 SYGVQD (reference sequence). This CDR3 has 16 residues. The CDR3 loop reads CASSEKALVTSHEQYF. Written as DNA, the CDR3 is TGCGCCAGCAGTGAAAAGGCCCTAGTCACGTCCCACGAGCAGTACTTC.

The CDR3 DNA sequence: TGTGCCAGCAGCTTAGTAAGGGCCCCAGAGACCCAGTACTTC. Translation: CASSLVRAPETQYF. The chain employs TRBV13 and TRBJ2-5; the D is unclear. The CDR3 has 14 residues. Looked up from germline, CDR1 is PRHDT and CDR2 is FYEKMQ (reference sequence). Trimming stripped 1 base from V and 4 bases from J, with 10 bases between.

This chain links TRBV4-2 with TRBJ2-5, with 15 bases identical to TRBD2. Germline trimming cut 3 bases from V and 2 bases from J; bases unmatched to any gene: 1. In germline, CDR1 is LGHNA, CDR2 YNFKEQ. This CDR3 has 16 residues. The CDR3 DNA reads as TGTGCCAGCAGCCACGGGACTAGCGGGAGGCAAGAGACCCAGTACTTC. Amino acid sequence: CASSHGTSGRQETQYF.

This chain links TRBV6-1 with TRBJ2-7; D is uncertain. Looked up from germline, CDR1 is MNHNS and CDR2 is SASEGT. Trimming pared 2 bases from V and 2 bases from J, leaving 4 bases between. This CDR3 has 12 residues. The CDR3 DNA reads TGTGCCAGCAGTGAACTAGCCTACGAGCAGTACTTC. Protein product: CASSELAYEQYF.

This chain joins TRBV28 and TRBJ2-7; either TRBD1 or TRBD2 may supply D (5 bases each). Trimming pared 3 bases from V and 3 bases from J, leaving 15 bases between. Germline V gene sequence: CDR1 MDHEN, CDR2 SYDVKM. The CDR3 loop spans 15 amino acids. This CDR3 is CASSFRPTRGYEQYF. CDR3 DNA sequence: TGTGCCAGCAGTTTTCGGCCTACTAGGGGCTACGAGCAGTACTTC.

CDR3 residues: CASITGGESSGANVLTF. The CDR3 DNA is TGTGCCAGCATTACCGGGGGGGAGAGCTCTGGGGCCAACGTCCTGACTTTC. The chain recombines TRBV28 with TRBJ2-6; 8 bases fit TRBD2. The V gene end was trimmed by 7 bases and the J gene end by 0 bases; junction bases not matched to a gene: 8. In germline, CDR1 is MDHEN, CDR2 SYDVKM. The length of the CDR3 is 17 residues.